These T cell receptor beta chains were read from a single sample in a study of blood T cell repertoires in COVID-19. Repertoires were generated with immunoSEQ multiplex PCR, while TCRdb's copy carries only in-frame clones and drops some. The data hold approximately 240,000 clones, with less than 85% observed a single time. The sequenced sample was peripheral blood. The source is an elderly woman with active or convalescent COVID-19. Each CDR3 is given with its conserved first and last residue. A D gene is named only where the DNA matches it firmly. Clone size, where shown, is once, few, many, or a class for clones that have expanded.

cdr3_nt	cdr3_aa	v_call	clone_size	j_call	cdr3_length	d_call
TGTGCCAGCAGTACTGGACTAGCGGGGATCTACGAGCAGTACTTC	CASSTGLAGIYEQYF	TRBV5-6	-	TRBJ2-7	15	TRBD2
TGTGCCAGCAAAGTGAAGTCGGGCTACGAGCAGTACTTC	CASKVKSGYEQYF	TRBV5-8	-	TRBJ2-7	13	-
TGTGCCACCAGCAGAGAACAGGGATCAAGGTGGACAAATCAGCCCCAGCATTTT	CATSREQGSRWTNQPQHF	TRBV15	-	TRBJ1-5	18	-
TGTGCCACCCGTCCACAGGGGGCAGGTGGAAACACCATATATTTT	CATRPQGAGGNTIYF	TRBV6-5	-	TRBJ1-3	15	TRBD1
TGTGCCAGCAGTACGCTTACCGCGGGAGAAGATACGCAGTATTTT	CASSTLTAGEDTQYF	TRBV6-5	-	TRBJ2-3	15	TRBD2
TGTGCCAGTAGTATAGGGGGGACAGTAGGGAGAGCTTTCTTT	CASSIGGTVGRAFF	TRBV19	-	TRBJ1-1	14	TRBD1
TGTGCCAGCAGGAGCTCGGTGGGACAGGGTTTGGATTTT	CASRSSVGQGLDF	TRBV6-5	-	TRBJ1-5	13	TRBD1
TGTGCCAGCAGAAGTCAGGGAAGTCAGCCCCAGCATTTT	CASRSQGSQPQHF	TRBV28	-	TRBJ1-5	13	-
TGCGCCAGCAGCCCCCGGACAGGGGATGGCACTGAAGCTTTCTTT	CASSPRTGDGTEAFF	TRBV5-1	-	TRBJ1-1	15	TRBD1
TGTGCCAGCAGCTTAGCGGTCGGTGAAGAGACCCAGTACTTC	CASSLAVGEETQYF	TRBV7-6	few	TRBJ2-5	14	-
TGCGCCAGCAGCGAAGACAGGGTATGGAGCGGCTACACCTTC	CASSEDRVWSGYTF	TRBV5-1	few	TRBJ1-2	14	TRBD1
TGCAGCGTTGAAGCCGGGGGGGGTATTTTCAATGAGCAGTTCTTC	CSVEAGGGIFNEQFF	TRBV29-1	-	TRBJ2-1	15	TRBD2
TGTGCCAGCAGTCCCCGGACAGGGGTTTCCTACGAGCAGTACTTC	CASSPRTGVSYEQYF	TRBV6-5	-	TRBJ2-7	15	TRBD1
TGTGCCAGCAGCGTCAGTGCAGGGGGCTTGGATGGAAACACCATATATTTT	CASSVSAGGLDGNTIYF	TRBV9	-	TRBJ1-3	17	TRBD1
TGTGCCAGCAGCCCTTGGACAGAGAACACTGAAGCTTTCTTT	CASSPWTENTEAFF	TRBV7-8	-	TRBJ1-1	14	-
TGTGCCAGCAGCCGAGCAGGCGCTAGCGGGAACTACGAGCAGTACTTC	CASSRAGASGNYEQYF	TRBV5-6	-	TRBJ2-7	16	TRBD2
TGTGCCAGCAGTAGGGGCCAGGGGAACTATGGCTACACCTTC	CASSRGQGNYGYTF	TRBV6-5	-	TRBJ1-2	14	-
TGTGCCAGCAGTTACCGGGACAGGGGAGGCGAGCAGTACTTC	CASSYRDRGGEQYF	TRBV6-6	-	TRBJ2-7	14	TRBD1
TGTGCCAGCAGAGCCCGCGCGGGTTCACAAGAGACCCAGTACTTC	CASRARAGSQETQYF	TRBV2	once	TRBJ2-5	15	-
TGCGCCAGCAGCTTGAATCAGGGGGGAAGTAACACTGAAGCTTTCTTT	CASSLNQGGSNTEAFF	TRBV5-1	few	TRBJ1-1	16	TRBD1
TGCGCCAGCGGCCAACAAGAGACCCAGTACTTC	CASGQQETQYF	TRBV5-1	-	TRBJ2-5	11	-
TGCGCCAGCAGCCAAGATGCAGGTAACAGCAATCAGCCCCAGCATTTT	CASSQDAGNSNQPQHF	TRBV4-1	few	TRBJ1-5	16	-
TGCGCCAGCAGCTTGGGAGGCGGGCGTCGAAGCAGCGAGCAGTACTTC	CASSLGGGRRSSEQYF	TRBV5-1	-	TRBJ2-7	16	-
TGTGCCAGCAGTGCCAATCCAGGTGGGGCCAACGTCCTGACTTTC	CASSANPGGANVLTF	TRBV25-1	-	TRBJ2-6	15	-
TGTGCCACCAGTGAACACGGGACACCCCTCGGCGGGAGGAACACCGGGGAGCTGTTTTTT	CATSEHGTPLGGRNTGELFF	TRBV24-1	-	TRBJ2-2	20	-
TGCGCCAGCAGTGAGAAGCGGGGAGGAAATCAGCCCCAGCATTTT	CASSEKRGGNQPQHF	TRBV10-2	-	TRBJ1-5	15	-
TGTGCCAGCAGCGTAGAGGGGTACTCACCCCTCCACTTT	CASSVEGYSPLHF	TRBV9	-	TRBJ1-6	13	-
TGCAGCGGAGGACAACCATACGAGCAGTACTTC	CSGGQPYEQYF	TRBV29-1	-	TRBJ2-7	11	-
TGTGCCAGCAGCTTTAGCAACAATGAGCAGTTCTTC	CASSFSNNEQFF	TRBV11-3	-	TRBJ2-1	12	-
TGTGCCACTGAGGGGACTAGCGGCACAGATACGCAGTATTTT	CATEGTSGTDTQYF	TRBV24-1	once	TRBJ2-3	14	TRBD2
TGTGCCAGCAGTTTGACAGTCCCCTCCTACGAGCAGTACTTC	CASSLTVPSYEQYF	TRBV28	-	TRBJ2-7	14	-
TGCGCCAGCAGCTTGACAGGGGGGGACACTGAAGCTTTCTTT	CASSLTGGDTEAFF	TRBV5-1	-	TRBJ1-1	14	TRBD1
TGTGCCAGCAGGGCCGGGACAGGCAATTCACCCCTCCACTTT	CASRAGTGNSPLHF	TRBV2	-	TRBJ1-6	14	TRBD1
TGCGCCAGCAGCTTTTCTAGTATTGAGGAGACCCAGTACTTC	CASSFSSIEETQYF	TRBV5-1	-	TRBJ2-5	14	-
TGTGCCAGCAGCTTAACTAGCGGGAGTTCGGAGACCCAGTACTTC	CASSLTSGSSETQYF	TRBV11-2	-	TRBJ2-5	15	TRBD2
TGTGCCAGCAGTCGGACAGGGCCGAATTCACCCCTCCACTTT	CASSRTGPNSPLHF	TRBV9	-	TRBJ1-6	14	TRBD1
TGTGCCAGCAGTGGACAGGGGGGCGATCAGCCCCAGCATTTT	CASSGQGGDQPQHF	TRBV2	-	TRBJ1-5	14	TRBD1
TGTGCCAGCAGCCAGAGGGCTAGCGGGACAGTGGGCTATGAGCAGTACTTC	CASSQRASGTVGYEQYF	TRBV7-8	once	TRBJ2-7	17	TRBD2
TGTGCCAGCAGCTTCGGGGCGGGGGGCTACGAGCAGTACTTC	CASSFGAGGYEQYF	TRBV7-2	-	TRBJ2-7	14	TRBD2
TGTGCCAGCAGTTTAAGGGCCGGGGTATATAGCAATCAGCCCCAGCATTTT	CASSLRAGVYSNQPQHF	TRBV28	-	TRBJ1-5	17	-
TGTGCCAGTAGTATAGGGCTGGGAAACACCATATATTTT	CASSIGLGNTIYF	TRBV19	-	TRBJ1-3	13	-
TGTGCCAGCAGTTTACCGGACAGGGGAGGTGGCTACACCTTC	CASSLPDRGGGYTF	TRBV28	-	TRBJ1-2	14	TRBD1